Given below is one T cell receptor beta chain in context. Authors' methods: Using reference gene primer amplification, nucleated cell counts were estimated. Assay: immunoSEQ multiplex PCR; the TCRdb copy retains only in-frame clones and omits some. The V and J calls and the clone size are those of that table, but D and trimming were determined from the DNA. Here the sample spans 90,000 to 120,000 clones, approximately 90% being singletons. With 3 bases removed from V and 0 bases from J, the gap between germline ends came to 13 bases. The CDR3 loop spans 16 amino acids. The germline gives CDR1 SGHNT, CDR2 YYREEE (reference sequence). This entry is derived from a study of blood T cell repertoires in COVID-19. Study overall: COVID-19 samples from acute and convalescent phases originated in the United States, Italy and Spain.

The sample was peripheral blood. This chain uses TRBV5-4 with TRBJ1-3; D is unresolved. The sequence was obtained from a man aged 45-60 years with active or convalescent COVID-19. The CDR3 spells CASSSYTAFSGNTIYF. For the CDR3, the DNA is TGTGCCAGCAGCTCGTACACAGCCTTCTCTGGAAACACCATATATTTT.